This T cell receptor (beta chain) stems from a study of early T cells in non-severe SARS-CoV-2 infection. Individual cDNA molecules received unique molecular identifiers during library preparation. TCRdb re-derived calls from the 5' RACE reads in MiXCR, one entry per CDR3 protein. The sample shows about 94,000 distinct CDR3 sequences, approximately 13% of them seen only once. This clonotype was counted between two and nine times. What it recognizes is unknown. Germline-derived CDR1 and CDR2 are SGHRS and YFSETQ. The germline V and J ends were trimmed by 3 bases and 1 base, with 12 bases remaining between them. The CDR3 has 15 residues. Study observations and caveats: Matching with VDJdb favored anti-spike CD8 responses (missing private and CD4 specificities).

Sample: whole blood. This TCR derives from an adult who was a healthcare worker with PCR-confirmed SARS-CoV-2 infection or an uninfected control (not recorded which). The chain couples TRBV5-1 to TRBJ2-3; D is possibly TRBD1 (7 bases). In DNA form, the CDR3 reads TGCGCCAGCAGCTGGCGGGACAGAGGCACAGATACGCAGTATTTT. This sequence encodes CASSWRDRGTDTQYF. Together with reference TRBV5-1 and TRBJ2-3, the CDR3 gives the full variable domain: KAGVTQTPRYLIKTRGQQVTLSCSPISGHRSVSWYQQTPGQGLQFLFEYFSETQRNKGNFPGRFSGRQFSNSRSEMNVSTLELGDSALYLCASSWRDRGTDTQYFGPGTRLTVL.